The 5 T cell receptor beta chains in this list originate from one sample, sequenced in a study of CD8 T cells in ankylosing spondylitis. TCRdb re-called the 5' RACE reads with MiXCR, one entry per CDR3 protein. Of 150,000 or so distinct CDR3 sequences in the sample, just over 9.5% were seen once. What was sequenced was blood, either unsorted or a sorted T cell fraction (not recorded which). Every receptor here comes from a female donor with ankylosing spondylitis or in good health (not recorded which).

Many counts were recorded for this clonotype. The chain has TRBV15 and TRBJ1-2, with D possibly being TRBD1 (5 bases). Germline V CDR1 and CDR2: LNHNV, YYDKDF (reference sequence). V was clipped by 4 bases and J by 0 bases, with 18 bases between them. CDR3 length equals 17 residues. The CDR3 coding sequence is TGTGCCACCAGCACCATAAAGAGGGCACAGGCTAACTATGGCTACACCTTC. Protein sequence: CATSTIKRAQANYGYTF.

This clonotype was found once. The chain employs TRBV27 and TRBJ2-3; D is ambiguous. This CDR3 is built from 15 residues. The V gene's germline CDR1 is MNHEY and CDR2 SMNVEV (reference sequence). V shed 5 bases and J shed 0 bases, with 12 bases lying between them. CDR3 in amino acids: CASSDEGSSTDTQYF. The CDR3 nucleotides are TGTGCCAGCAGTGACGAAGGCTCTAGCACAGATACGCAGTATTTT.

This clonotype has more than one count but fewer than ten. J is TRBJ1-2 and V is TRBV7-9; D is possibly TRBD1 (5 bases). This CDR3 comprises 12 residues. The V and J ends lost 4 bases and 8 bases respectively, with 11 bases between them. Germline V gene lookup returns CDR1 SEHNR and CDR2 FQNEAQ (reference sequence). The CDR3 DNA follows: TGTGCCAGCAGCTGGGGGAGGTCGGGCTACACCTTC. Its protein is CASSWGRSGYTF.

The V call is TRBV12-3 or TRBV12-4, the J call TRBJ2-7; D perhaps matches TRBD2 (5 bases). This CDR3 has 12 residues. Trimming cost V 0 bases and J 5 bases, with 5 bases left between them. CDR3 coding DNA: TGTGCCAGCAGTTTAGCGCGGGACGAGCAGTACTTC. It encodes CASSLARDEQYF.

The rearrangement joins TRBV27 to TRBJ2-5, with 13 nucleotides matching TRBD2. The CDR3 is 16 residues long. Trimming took 8 bases from V and 4 from J; bases not matched to a gene: 10. The V gene's germline CDR1 is MNHEY and CDR2 SMNVEV (reference sequence). The DNA of the CDR3 is TGTGCCAGCTCCCCACTAGCGGGAGGGCCTGGAGAGACCCAGTACTTC. It translates to CASSPLAGGPGETQYF.